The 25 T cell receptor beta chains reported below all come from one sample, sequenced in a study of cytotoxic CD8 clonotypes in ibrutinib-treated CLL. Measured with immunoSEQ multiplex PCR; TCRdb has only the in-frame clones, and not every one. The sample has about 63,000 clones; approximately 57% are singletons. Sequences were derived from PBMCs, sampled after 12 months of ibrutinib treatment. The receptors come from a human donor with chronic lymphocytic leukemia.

The CDR3 region has the DNA TGCGCCAGCAGCTTGATAGGGACTAGCGGAACGCAGTATTTT. Amino acid sequence: CASSLIGTSGTQYF. The chain links TRBV5-1 to TRBJ2-3; 11 bases are a match to TRBD2. CDR1 is SGHRS, CDR2 YFSETQ, per germline. This CDR3 region has 14 residues. The V gene end was trimmed by 1 base and the J gene end by 9 bases; junction bases not matched to a gene: 4.

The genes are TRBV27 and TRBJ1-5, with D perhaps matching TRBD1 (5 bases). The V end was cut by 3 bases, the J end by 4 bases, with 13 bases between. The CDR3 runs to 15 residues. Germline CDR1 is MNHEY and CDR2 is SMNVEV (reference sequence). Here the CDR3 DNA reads TGTGCCAGCAGTTTTTCGGGGGTTGCAAATCAGCCCCAGCATTTT. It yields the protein CASSFSGVANQPQHF.

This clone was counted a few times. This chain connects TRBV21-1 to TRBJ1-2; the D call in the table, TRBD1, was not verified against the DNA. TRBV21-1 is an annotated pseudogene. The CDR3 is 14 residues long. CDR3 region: CASIPYAGNYGYTF. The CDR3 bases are TGTGCCAGCATCCCCTATGCAGGAAACTATGGCTACACCTTC.

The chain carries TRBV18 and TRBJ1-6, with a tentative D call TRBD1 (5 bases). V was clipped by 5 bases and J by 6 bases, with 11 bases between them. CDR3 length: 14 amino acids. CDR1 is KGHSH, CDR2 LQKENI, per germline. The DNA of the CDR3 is TGTGCCAGCTCAGAGTTCAGGGTTAATTCACCCCTCCACTTT. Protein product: CASSEFRVNSPLHF.

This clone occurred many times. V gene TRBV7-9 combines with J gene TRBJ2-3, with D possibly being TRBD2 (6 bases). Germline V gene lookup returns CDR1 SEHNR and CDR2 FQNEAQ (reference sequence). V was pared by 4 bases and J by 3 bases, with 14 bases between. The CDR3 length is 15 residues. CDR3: CASSSGAGRTDTQYF. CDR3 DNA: TGTGCCAGCAGCTCTGGTGCGGGAAGGACAGATACGCAGTATTTT.

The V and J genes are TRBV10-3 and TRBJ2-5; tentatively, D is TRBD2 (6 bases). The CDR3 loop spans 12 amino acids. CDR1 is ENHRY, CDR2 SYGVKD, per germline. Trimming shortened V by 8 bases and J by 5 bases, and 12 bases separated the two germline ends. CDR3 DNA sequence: TGTGCCATCGGGGGGTCCCCCGAGACCCAGTACTTC. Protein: CAIGGSPETQYF.

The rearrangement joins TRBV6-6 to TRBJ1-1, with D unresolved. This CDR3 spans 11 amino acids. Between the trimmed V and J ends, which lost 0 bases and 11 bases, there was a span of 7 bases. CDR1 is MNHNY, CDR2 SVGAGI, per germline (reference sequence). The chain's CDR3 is CASSYSGEAFF. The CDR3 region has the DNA TGTGCCAGCAGTTACTCAGGTGAGGCTTTCTTT.

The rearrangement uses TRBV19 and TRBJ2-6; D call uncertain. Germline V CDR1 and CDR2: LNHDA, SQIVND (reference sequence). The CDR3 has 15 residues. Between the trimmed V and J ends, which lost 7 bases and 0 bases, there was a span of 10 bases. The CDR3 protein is CASMFTSSGANVLTF. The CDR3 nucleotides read TGTGCCAGTATGTTCACAAGCTCTGGGGCCAACGTCCTGACTTTC.

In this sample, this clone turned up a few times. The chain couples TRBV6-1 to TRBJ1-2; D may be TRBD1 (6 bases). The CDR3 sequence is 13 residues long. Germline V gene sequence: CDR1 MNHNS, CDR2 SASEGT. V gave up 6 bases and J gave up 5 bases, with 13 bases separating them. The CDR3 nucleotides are TGTGCCAGCAGAGCAACACAGGGTTATGGCTACACCTTC. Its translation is CASRATQGYGYTF.

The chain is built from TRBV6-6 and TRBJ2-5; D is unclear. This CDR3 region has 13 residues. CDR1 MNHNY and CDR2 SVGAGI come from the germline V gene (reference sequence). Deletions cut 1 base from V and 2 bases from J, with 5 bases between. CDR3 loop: CASSYWSQETQYF. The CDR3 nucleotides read TGTGCCAGCAGTTACTGGTCTCAAGAGACCCAGTACTTC.

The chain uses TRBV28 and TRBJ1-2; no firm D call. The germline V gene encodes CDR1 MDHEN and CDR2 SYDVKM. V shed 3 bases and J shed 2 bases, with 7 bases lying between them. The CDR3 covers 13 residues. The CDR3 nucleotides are TGTGCCAGCAGTTTTTCCCGAAACTATGGCTACACCTTC. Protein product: CASSFSRNYGYTF.

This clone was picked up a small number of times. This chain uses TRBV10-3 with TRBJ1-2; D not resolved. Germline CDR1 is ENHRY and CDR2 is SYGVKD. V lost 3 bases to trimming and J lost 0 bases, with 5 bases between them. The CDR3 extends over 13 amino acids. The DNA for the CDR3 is TGTGCCATCAGTGAAGACCCTAACTATGGCTACACCTTC. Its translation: CAISEDPNYGYTF.

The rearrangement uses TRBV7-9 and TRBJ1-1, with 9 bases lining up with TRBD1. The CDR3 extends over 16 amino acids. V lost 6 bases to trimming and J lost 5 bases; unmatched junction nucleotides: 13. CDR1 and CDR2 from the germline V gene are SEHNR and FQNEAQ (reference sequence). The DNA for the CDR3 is TGTGCCAGCAGGAAAAAACAGGGGGCCGAGGGGACTGAAGCTTTCTTT. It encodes CASRKKQGAEGTEAFF.

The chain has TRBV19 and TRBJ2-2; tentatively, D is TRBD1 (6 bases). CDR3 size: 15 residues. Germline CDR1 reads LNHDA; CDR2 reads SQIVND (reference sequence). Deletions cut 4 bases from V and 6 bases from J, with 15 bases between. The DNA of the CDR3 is TGTGCCAGTAGTACACAGGGTGTCAACGCCGGGGAGCTGTTTTTT. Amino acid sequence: CASSTQGVNAGELFF.

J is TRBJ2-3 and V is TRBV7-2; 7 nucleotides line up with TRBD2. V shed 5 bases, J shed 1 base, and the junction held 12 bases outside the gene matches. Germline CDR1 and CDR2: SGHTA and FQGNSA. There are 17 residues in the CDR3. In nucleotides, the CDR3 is TGTGCCAGCAGCCCGGGAAGCGGGGTGCAAGGCACAGATACGCAGTATTTT. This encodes CASSPGSGVQGTDTQYF.

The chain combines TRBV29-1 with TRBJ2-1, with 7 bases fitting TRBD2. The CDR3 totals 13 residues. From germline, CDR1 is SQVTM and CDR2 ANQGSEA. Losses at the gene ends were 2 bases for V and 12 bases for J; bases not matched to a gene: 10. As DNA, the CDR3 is TGCAGCGTTGAAAGTCTAGCGGCTACCGGGCAGTTCTTC. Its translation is CSVESLAATGQFF.

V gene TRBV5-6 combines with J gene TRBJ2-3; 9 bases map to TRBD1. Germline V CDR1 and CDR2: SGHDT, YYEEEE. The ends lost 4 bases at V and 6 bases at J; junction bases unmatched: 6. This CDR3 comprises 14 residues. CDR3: CASSLGTGRDTQYF. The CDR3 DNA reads TGTGCCAGCAGCCTGGGGACAGGGAGGGATACGCAGTATTTT. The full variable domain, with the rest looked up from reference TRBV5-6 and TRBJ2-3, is DAGVTQSPTHLIKTRGQQVTLRCSPKSGHDTVSWYQQALGQGPQFIFQYYEEEERQRGNFPDRFSGHQFPNYSSELNVNALLLGDSALYLCASSLGTGRDTQYFGPGTRLTVL.

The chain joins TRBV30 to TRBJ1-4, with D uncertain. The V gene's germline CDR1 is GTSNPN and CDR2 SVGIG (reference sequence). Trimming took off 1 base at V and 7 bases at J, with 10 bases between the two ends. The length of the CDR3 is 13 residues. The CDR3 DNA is TGTGCCTGGAGTGGTCGGTTTCGTGAAAAACTGTTTTTT. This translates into CAWSGRFREKLFF.

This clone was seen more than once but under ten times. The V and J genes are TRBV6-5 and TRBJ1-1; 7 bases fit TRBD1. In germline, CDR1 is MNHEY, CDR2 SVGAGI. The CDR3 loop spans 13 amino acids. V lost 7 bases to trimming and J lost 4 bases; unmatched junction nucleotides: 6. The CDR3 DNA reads TGTGCCAGCACCCAGACAGGGTCCACTGAAGCTTTCTTT. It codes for CASTQTGSTEAFF.

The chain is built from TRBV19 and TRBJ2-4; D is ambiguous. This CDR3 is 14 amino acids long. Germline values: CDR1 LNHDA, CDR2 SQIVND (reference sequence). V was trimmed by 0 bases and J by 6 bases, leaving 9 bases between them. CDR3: CASSIESWGNIQYF. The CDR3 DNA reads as TGTGCCAGTAGTATAGAGAGTTGGGGAAACATTCAGTACTTC. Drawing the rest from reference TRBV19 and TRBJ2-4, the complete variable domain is DGGITQSPKYLFRKEGQNVTLSCEQNLNHDAMYWYRQDPGQGLRLIYYSQIVNDFQKGDIAEGYSVSREKKESFPLTVTSAQKNPTAFYLCASSIESWGNIQYFGAGTRLSVL.

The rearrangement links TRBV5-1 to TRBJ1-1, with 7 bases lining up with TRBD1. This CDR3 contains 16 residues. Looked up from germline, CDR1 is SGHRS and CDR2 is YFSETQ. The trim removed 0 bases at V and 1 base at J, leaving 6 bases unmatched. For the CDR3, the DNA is TGCGCCAGCAGCTTGGGCCGACAGGGTAGGAACACTGAAGCTTTCTTT. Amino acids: CASSLGRQGRNTEAFF.

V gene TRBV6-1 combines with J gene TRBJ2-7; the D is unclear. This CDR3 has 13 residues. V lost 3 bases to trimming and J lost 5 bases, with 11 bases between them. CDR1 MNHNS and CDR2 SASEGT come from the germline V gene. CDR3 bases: TGTGCCAGCAGTGACCCCCCACGGAACGAGCAGTACTTC. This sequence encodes CASSDPPRNEQYF.

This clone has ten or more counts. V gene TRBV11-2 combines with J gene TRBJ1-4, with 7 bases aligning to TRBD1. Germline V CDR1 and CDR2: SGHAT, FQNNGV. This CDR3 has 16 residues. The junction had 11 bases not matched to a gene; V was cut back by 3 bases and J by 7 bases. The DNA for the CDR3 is TGTGCCAGCAGCTTTTTGGGATACAGGGGCGGTGAAAAACTGTTTTTT. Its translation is CASSFLGYRGGEKLFF.

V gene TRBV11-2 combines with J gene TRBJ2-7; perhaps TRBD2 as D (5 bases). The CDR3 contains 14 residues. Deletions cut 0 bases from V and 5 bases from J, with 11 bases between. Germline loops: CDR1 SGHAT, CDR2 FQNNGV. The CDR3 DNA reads TGTGCCAGCAGCTTAGAGGCGGGTTCGAACGAGCAGTACTTC. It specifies CASSLEAGSNEQYF.

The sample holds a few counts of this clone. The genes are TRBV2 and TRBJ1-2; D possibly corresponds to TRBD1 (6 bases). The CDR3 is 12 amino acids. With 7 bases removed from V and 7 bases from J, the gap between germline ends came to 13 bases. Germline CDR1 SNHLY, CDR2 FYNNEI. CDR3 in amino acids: CASMYRVGGYTF. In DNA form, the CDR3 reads TGTGCCAGCATGTACAGGGTTGGTGGCTACACCTTC.